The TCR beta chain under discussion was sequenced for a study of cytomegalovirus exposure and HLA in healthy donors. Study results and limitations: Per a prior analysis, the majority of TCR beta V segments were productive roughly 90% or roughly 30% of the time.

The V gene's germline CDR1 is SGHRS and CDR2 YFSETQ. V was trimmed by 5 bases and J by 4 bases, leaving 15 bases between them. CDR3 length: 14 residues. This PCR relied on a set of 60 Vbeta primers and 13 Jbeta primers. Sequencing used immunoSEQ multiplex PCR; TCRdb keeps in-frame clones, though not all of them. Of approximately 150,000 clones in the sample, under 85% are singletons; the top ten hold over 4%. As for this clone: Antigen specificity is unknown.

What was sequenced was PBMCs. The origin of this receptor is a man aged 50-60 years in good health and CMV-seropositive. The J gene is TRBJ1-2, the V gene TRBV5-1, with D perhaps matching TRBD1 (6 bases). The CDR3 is CASREETGPYGYTF. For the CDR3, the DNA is TGCGCCAGCAGGGAAGAAACAGGGCCCTATGGCTACACCTTC.